Listed here is a single T cell receptor beta chain. Its antigen remains unidentified. There are 14 residues in the CDR3. V was pared by 2 bases and J by 7 bases, with 16 bases between. The germline V gene encodes CDR1 SGHKS and CDR2 YYEKEE (reference sequence). TCRdb keeps only in-frame clones here, not all; method: immunoSEQ multiplex PCR. The sample lists approximately 45,000 clones; 92% were seen once. This entry is derived from a study of T cells after posttransplantation cyclophosphamide. Whole-study results and caveats: Later post-transplant blood repertoires were often dominated by donor CD8+ memory clones.

Sequencing was done on a sample of PBMCs. This clonotype was obtained from a woman aged 50 to 65 in good health and a related stem cell transplant donor. The V and J genes are TRBV5-5 and TRBJ2-7; a weak D match, TRBD1 (6 bases). This CDR3 reads CASSFGDIREEQYF. CDR3 DNA: TGTGCCAGCAGCTTTGGGGACATCCGTGAGGAGCAGTACTTC.